The 5 T cell receptor beta chains listed next were all sequenced from one sample in a study of radiation and T cells in renal cell carcinoma. Measured with immunoSEQ multiplex PCR; TCRdb has only the in-frame clones, and not every one. The sample has 10,000 to 15,000 clones, around 35% seen once. Treatment indicated: 15 Gy SBRT to primary tumor, nephrectomy 4 weeks later. Source: tumor tissue, taken from a patient whose treatment included radiotherapy and nephrectomy. Receptor source: a man aged 55 to 70 with renal cell carcinoma.

The gene calls are TRBV9 and TRBJ1-4; D possibly corresponds to TRBD1 (5 bases). The CDR3 runs to 15 residues. Per germline, CDR1 SGDLS and CDR2 YYNGEE. The V end lost 0 bases, the J end lost 0 bases, and 6 bases lay between the germline ends. CDR3 nucleotides: TGTGCCAGCAGCGTAGCGGGGGCAACTAATGAAAAACTGTTTTTT. Amino acid sequence: CASSVAGATNEKLFF.

The gene calls are TRBV9 and TRBJ2-5; D may be TRBD1 (6 bases). The germline V gene encodes CDR1 SGDLS and CDR2 YYNGEE. Trimming shortened V by 4 bases and J by 7 bases, and 29 bases separated the two germline ends. The CDR3 runs 18 residues. DNA for the CDR3: TGTGCCAGCAGCCATAGTGGGAGCAGCGTCAACAGGGAAGGGACCCAGTACTTC. Protein sequence: CASSHSGSSVNREGTQYF.

This clone is deemed medium-sized. This chain links TRBV29-1 with TRBJ2-1; perhaps TRBD2 as D (5 bases). Per the germline V gene, CDR1 is SQVTM and CDR2 is ANQGSEA. The V end was cut by 6 bases, the J end by 0 bases, with 15 bases between. CDR3 length: 15 residues. The CDR3 nucleotides read TGCAGCGTCCCCGGGAAGACCAGCTCCTACAATGAGCAGTTCTTC. This encodes CSVPGKTSSYNEQFF.

This chain links TRBV30 with TRBJ1-5, with 9 bases lining up with TRBD1. The CDR3 is 15 amino acids. With V trimmed by 0 bases and J by 6 bases, 6 bases remained unmatched. The germline V gene encodes CDR1 GTSNPN and CDR2 SVGIG (reference sequence). The CDR3 reads CAWSVGGQGFQPQHF. CDR3 coding DNA: TGTGCCTGGAGTGTAGGGGGACAGGGATTTCAGCCCCAGCATTTT.

This clone has just a few counts. The CDR3 region has the DNA TGTGCCTGGACTAGCGGGACAGCTGGAGAGACCCAGTACTTC. Its translation: CAWTSGTAGETQYF. The chain combines TRBV30 with TRBJ2-5, with 9 nucleotides matching TRBD2. The CDR3 length is 14 residues. Trimming took 4 bases from V and 4 from J; bases not matched to a gene: 7. The germline CDR1 and CDR2 sequences are GTSNPN and SVGIG (reference sequence).